This TCR beta chain originates from a study of OX40 agonist ivuxolimab in advanced cancers. The repertoire was sequenced with immunoSEQ multiplex PCR; TCRdb's copy has only in-frame clones and lacks some. The sample holds tens of thousands of clones; roughly 86% are singletons and the top ten take approximately 1%. Germline assignment: CDR1 SNHLY and CDR2 FYNNEI. The CDR3 length is 14 residues. V was shortened by 1 base and J by 3 bases, with 7 bases between the two germline ends. In its sample, this clone was seen a few times. V and J are TRBV2 and TRBJ1-3, with D unresolved. The source was CD4+ or CD8+ T cells sorted from blood, collected in a trial of the OX40 agonist ivuxolimab. The clonotype was recovered from an adult with an advanced solid tumor such as melanoma, head and neck, liver or kidney cancer. CDR3 in amino acids: CASSEGWGGNTIYF. The CDR3 coding sequence is TGTGCCAGCAGTGAAGGATGGGGTGGAAACACCATATATTTT.